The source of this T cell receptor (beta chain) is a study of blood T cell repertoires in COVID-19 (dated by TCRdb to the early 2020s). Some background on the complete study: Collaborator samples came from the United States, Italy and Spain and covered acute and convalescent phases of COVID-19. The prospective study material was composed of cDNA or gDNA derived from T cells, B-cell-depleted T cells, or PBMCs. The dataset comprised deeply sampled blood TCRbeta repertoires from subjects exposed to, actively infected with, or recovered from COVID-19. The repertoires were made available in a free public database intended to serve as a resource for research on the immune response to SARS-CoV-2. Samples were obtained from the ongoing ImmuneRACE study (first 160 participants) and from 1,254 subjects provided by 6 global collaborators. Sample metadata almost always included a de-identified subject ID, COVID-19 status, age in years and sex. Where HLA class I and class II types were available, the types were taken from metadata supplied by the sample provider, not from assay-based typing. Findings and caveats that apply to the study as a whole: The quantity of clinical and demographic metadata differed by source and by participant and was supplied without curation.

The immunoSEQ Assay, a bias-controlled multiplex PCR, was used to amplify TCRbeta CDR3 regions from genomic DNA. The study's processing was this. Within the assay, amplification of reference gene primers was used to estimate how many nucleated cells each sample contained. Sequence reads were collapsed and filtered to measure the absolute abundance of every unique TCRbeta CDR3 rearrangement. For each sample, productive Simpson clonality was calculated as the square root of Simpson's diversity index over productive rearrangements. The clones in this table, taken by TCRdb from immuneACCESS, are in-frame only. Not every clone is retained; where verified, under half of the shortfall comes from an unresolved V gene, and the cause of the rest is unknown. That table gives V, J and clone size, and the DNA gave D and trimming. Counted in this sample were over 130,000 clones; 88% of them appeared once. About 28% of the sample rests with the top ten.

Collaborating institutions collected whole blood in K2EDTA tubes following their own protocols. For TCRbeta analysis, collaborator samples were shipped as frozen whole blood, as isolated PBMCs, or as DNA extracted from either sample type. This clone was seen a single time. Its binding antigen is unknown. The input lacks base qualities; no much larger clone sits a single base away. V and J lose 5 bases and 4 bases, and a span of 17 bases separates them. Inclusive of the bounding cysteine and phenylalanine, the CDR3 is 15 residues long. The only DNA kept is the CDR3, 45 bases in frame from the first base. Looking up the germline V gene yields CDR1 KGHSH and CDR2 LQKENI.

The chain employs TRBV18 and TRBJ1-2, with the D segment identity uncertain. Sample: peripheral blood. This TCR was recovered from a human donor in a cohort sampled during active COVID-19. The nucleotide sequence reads TGTGCCAGCTCAACGGTTACAGATAAGTCCTATGGCTACACCTTC. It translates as CASSTVTDKSYGYTF.